This TCR beta chain was found in a study of blood T cell repertoires in COVID-19. Overall study context: The United States, Italy and Spain provided the acute and convalescent COVID-19 samples. Nucleic acid was either cDNA or gDNA, and it came from T cells, B-cell-depleted T cells, or PBMCs.

As originally analysed: How many nucleated cells were present was estimated from reference gene primer amplification. Sequencing was performed with immunoSEQ multiplex PCR; in TCRdb, only in-frame clones are kept and a portion is missing. The DNA gave D and trimming, while V, J and clone size come from that table. The sample lists 200,000 to 250,000 clones, around 81% seen once, with roughly 13% in the top ten. The CDR3 covers 14 residues. Germline loops: CDR1 MDHEN, CDR2 SYDVKM. V was pared by 3 bases and J by 6 bases, with 15 bases between. This receptor was taken from a human donor in a cohort sampled during active COVID-19. The sample was peripheral blood. V is TRBV28 and J is TRBJ2-7; D is ambiguous. CDR3 residues: CASSFGYLSREQYF. CDR3 in DNA: TGTGCCAGCAGTTTCGGGTATCTCTCTCGCGAGCAGTACTTC. The full variable domain, rest sourced from reference TRBV28 and TRBJ2-7, is DVKVTQSSRYLVKRTGEKVFLECVQDMDHENMFWYRQDPGLGLRLIYFSYDVKMKEKGDIPEGYSVSREKKERFSLILESASTNQTSMYLCASSFGYLSREQYFGPGTRLTVT.